The 22 T cell receptor beta chains listed next were all sequenced from one sample in a study of beta chain features in type 1 diabetes. The study reverse transcribed the entire isolated RNA, so it sequenced expressed TCRB transcripts. Generated by immunoSEQ multiplex PCR, the TCRdb table keeps only in-frame clones and is missing some. The sample gives tens of thousands of clones, 25% to 35% of which show up once; approximately 0.45% is in the top ten. Sequenced input: stem cell memory CD4+ T cells from blood. The receptors stem from a woman between 18 and 29 years old in good health.

The chain couples TRBV10-3 to TRBJ1-4, with a weak D call TRBD1 (5 bases). Between the trimmed V and J ends, which lost 3 bases and 8 bases, there was a span of 13 bases. Looked up from germline, CDR1 is ENHRY and CDR2 is SYGVKD. This CDR3 has 14 residues. The CDR3, as DNA: TGTGCCATCAGTGACGTACAGGTCGGGGAAAAACTGTTTTTT. Translating it yields CAISDVQVGEKLFF.

The chain recombines TRBV7-2 with TRBJ2-3; the match to TRBD2 covers 11 bases. This CDR3 contains 15 residues. Germline V CDR1 and CDR2: SGHTA, FQGNSA. J lost 8 bases, V lost 0 bases, and 4 bases had no gene match. CDR3: CASSLAGTSGGTQYF. The CDR3 DNA sequence: TGTGCCAGCAGCTTAGCTGGGACTAGCGGCGGTACGCAGTATTTT. The variable domain in full, with the rest retrieved from reference TRBV7-2 and TRBJ2-3, is GAGVSQSPSNKVTEKGKDVELRCDPISGHTALYWYRQSLGQGLEFLIYFQGNSAPDKSGLPSDRFSAERTGGSVSTLTIQRTQQEDSAVYLCASSLAGTSGGTQYFGPGTRLTVL.

J is TRBJ1-1 and V is TRBV10-3; maybe TRBD1 (6 bases). Per germline, CDR1 ENHRY and CDR2 SYGVKD. V lost 7 bases and J 6 bases, leaving 12 bases between the germline ends. The CDR3 has 12 residues. The CDR3 here is CAIKTGPSEAFF. The CDR3 DNA follows: TGTGCCATCAAGACAGGTCCATCTGAAGCTTTCTTT.

This clone occurred many times. The rearrangement uses TRBV7-9 and TRBJ2-7; TRBD1 agrees at 7 bases. Trimming removed 0 bases from V and 5 bases from J; junction bases left unmatched: 1. This CDR3 spans 13 amino acids. Germline V lookup: CDR1 SEHNR, CDR2 FQNEAQ (reference sequence). CDR3 protein: CASSLAGQNEQYF. The CDR3 coding sequence is TGTGCCAGCAGCTTAGCGGGACAGAACGAGCAGTACTTC. The variable domain in full, with the rest retrieved from reference TRBV7-9 and TRBJ2-7, is DTGVSQNPRHKITKRGQNVTFRCDPISEHNRLYWYRQTLGQGPEFLTYFQNEAQLEKSRLLSDRFSAERPKGSFSTLEIQRTEQGDSAMYLCASSLAGQNEQYFGPGTRLTVT.

The chain uses TRBV7-8 and TRBJ1-2; 9 bases match TRBD1. The V gene's germline CDR1 is SGHVS and CDR2 FQNEAQ. V gave up 7 bases and J gave up 5 bases; unmatched junction bases: 11. The CDR3 consists of 15 residues. The CDR3 sequence is CASTPFRGQGYGYTF. CDR3 nucleotides: TGTGCCAGCACCCCCTTTAGGGGACAGGGTTATGGCTACACCTTC.

There are a few counts of this clone. The chain employs TRBV30 and TRBJ1-1; D might be TRBD1 (5 bases). Trimming stripped 4 bases from V and 3 bases from J, with 9 bases between. The germline V gene encodes CDR1 GTSNPN and CDR2 SVGIG (reference sequence). This CDR3 spans 12 amino acids. The CDR3 sequence is CAWIRGYTEAFF. Here the CDR3 DNA reads TGTGCCTGGATCCGGGGGTACACTGAAGCTTTCTTT.

The rearrangement uses TRBV2 and TRBJ2-5, with TRBD1 as a possible D gene (6 bases). V lost 6 bases, J lost 2 bases, and 16 bases lay in between. This CDR3 spans 15 amino acids. Germline V gene sequence: CDR1 SNHLY, CDR2 FYNNEI. CDR3 sequence reads: CASSARWGPQETQYF. DNA for the CDR3: TGTGCCAGCAGCGCCCGGTGGGGGCCTCAAGAGACCCAGTACTTC.

The sample holds a few counts of this clone. V usage is TRBV30 and J usage is TRBJ1-2; D gene unclear. The V end was cut by 2 bases, the J end by 6 bases, with 10 bases between. The CDR3 covers 12 residues. From germline, CDR1 is GTSNPN and CDR2 SVGIG (reference sequence). DNA for the CDR3: TGTGCCTGGAGTCAGACTATCAATGGCTACACCTTC. Translation gives CAWSQTINGYTF. Based on the CDR3 plus reference TRBV30 and TRBJ1-2, the full variable domain is SQTIHQWPATLVQPVGSPLSLECTVEGTSNPNLYWYRQAAGRGLQLLFYSVGIGQISSEVPQNLSASRPQDRQFILSSKKLLLSDSGFYLCAWSQTINGYTFGSGTRLTVV.

The chain couples TRBV6-5 to TRBJ2-7; 8 positions agree with TRBD2. This CDR3 comprises 14 residues. Germline loops: CDR1 MNHEY, CDR2 SVGAGI. The V segment lost 5 bases and the J segment 5 bases; nucleotides outside the gene matches: 8. CDR3 bases: TGTGCCAGCAGTCCCCGGGGGGGGAGGAACGAGCAGTACTTC. It yields the protein CASSPRGGRNEQYF.

The V gene is TRBV14, the J gene TRBJ2-7; TRBD1 agrees at 7 bases. Germline CDR1 and CDR2: SGHDN and FVKESK. Trimming took 1 base from V and 5 from J; bases not matched to a gene: 14. The CDR3 loop spans 17 amino acids. The CDR3, as DNA: TGTGCCAGCAGCCAAGTCATTCTTCGGGACAGTGAACACGAGCAGTACTTC. Translation gives CASSQVILRDSEHEQYF.

Comment on this clone: Other DNA sequences of this sample code for an identical CDR3. This chain uses TRBV15 with TRBJ1-1; 9 bases align to TRBD1. Trimming at V came to 3 bases and at J to 1 base, leaving 0 bases not matched to a gene. Germline loops: CDR1 LNHNV, CDR2 YYDKDF (reference sequence). This CDR3 spans 14 amino acids. CDR3 DNA sequence: TGTGCCACCAGCAGGGACAGGGGGAACACTGAAGCTTTCTTT. As protein: CATSRDRGNTEAFF.

The gene calls are TRBV4-1 and TRBJ2-1, with TRBD2 as a possible D gene (7 bases). Germline values: CDR1 MGHRA, CDR2 YSYEKL. Trimming removed 5 bases from V and 8 bases from J, with 19 bases in between. The CDR3 is 15 residues long. In DNA, the CDR3 is TGCGCCAGCAGCGGAATAGGGGGGGGGCTGGATGAGCAGTTCTTC. Encoded protein: CASSGIGGGLDEQFF.

This clone turned up a few times. This chain connects TRBV6-6 to TRBJ2-7, with D unclear. This CDR3 is 12 amino acids long. Germline V gives CDR1 MNHNY, CDR2 SVGAGI (reference sequence). V shed 4 bases and J shed 6 bases, with 10 bases lying between them. The CDR3 loop is CASSSSLSEQYF. The CDR3 nucleotides are TGTGCCAGCAGTTCCTCGCTAAGCGAGCAGTACTTC.

This clone was seen a handful of times. The rearrangement joins TRBV7-2 to TRBJ2-1; 12 bases fit TRBD2. Losses at the gene ends were 6 bases for V and 12 bases for J; bases not matched to a gene: 12. CDR3 length: 15 residues. Germline loops: CDR1 SGHTA, CDR2 FQGNSA. The CDR3 sequence: CASRLLAGGPSPQFF. The CDR3 bases are TGTGCCAGCAGGTTGCTAGCGGGGGGGCCTAGCCCGCAGTTCTTC. Together with reference TRBV7-2 and TRBJ2-1, the CDR3 gives the full variable domain: GAGVSQSPSNKVTEKGKDVELRCDPISGHTALYWYRQSLGQGLEFLIYFQGNSAPDKSGLPSDRFSAERTGGSVSTLTIQRTQQEDSAVYLCASRLLAGGPSPQFFGPGTRLTVL.

Only a few counts were recorded for this clone. This chain links TRBV19 with TRBJ2-2, with D unclear. V was clipped by 3 bases and J by 2 bases, with 10 bases between them. The CDR3 is 15 residues long. The germline V gene encodes CDR1 LNHDA and CDR2 SQIVND (reference sequence). The CDR3 region is CASSIAHSNTGELFF. The CDR3 DNA sequence: TGTGCCAGTAGTATCGCTCACAGTAACACCGGGGAGCTGTTTTTT.

This rearrangement joins TRBV6-4 to TRBJ2-1; 7 nucleotides agree with TRBD2. This CDR3 has 16 amino acids. V lost 5 bases, J lost 8 bases, and 15 bases stayed unmatched. CDR1 is MRHNA, CDR2 SNTAGT, per germline. The CDR3 coding sequence is TGTGCCAGCAGTAGGACTAGTACAGGTCATAGATATGAGCAGTTCTTC. It specifies CASSRTSTGHRYEQFF.

V gene TRBV2 combines with J gene TRBJ2-2; D perhaps matches TRBD2 (5 bases). Germline assignment: CDR1 SNHLY and CDR2 FYNNEI. V was shortened by 8 bases and J by 6 bases, with 13 bases between the two germline ends. There are 13 residues in the CDR3. The CDR3 reads CASGSNGAGELFF. CDR3 in DNA: TGTGCCAGCGGGTCGAACGGGGCCGGGGAGCTGTTTTTT.

This clone occurred a few times. The chain carries TRBV29-1 and TRBJ1-4; maybe TRBD1 (6 bases). The CDR3 covers 13 residues. The germline CDR1 and CDR2 sequences are SQVTM and ANQGSEA. V was cut by 6 bases and J by 4 bases, with 12 bases left in between. CDR3 nucleotides: TGCAGCGTCGAACAGGGCGATAATGAAAAACTGTTTTTT. Translated: CSVEQGDNEKLFF.

This clone has only a few counts. This chain joins TRBV5-1 and TRBJ1-1; D might be TRBD1 (5 bases). The CDR3 length is 13 residues. Germline values: CDR1 SGHRS, CDR2 YFSETQ. V was shortened by 5 bases and J by 0 bases, with 8 bases between the two germline ends. The CDR3 DNA reads as TGCGCCAGCAGGGCAGGGCTGAACACTGAAGCTTTCTTT. Residues: CASRAGLNTEAFF.

The chain joins TRBV7-2 to TRBJ1-4; D remains unclear. Trimming removed 3 bases from V and 6 bases from J, with 11 bases in between. The CDR3 has 14 residues. Per germline, CDR1 SGHTA and CDR2 FQGNSA. Here the CDR3 DNA reads TGTGCCAGCAGCTTGCAGGCCACGGATGAAAAACTGTTTTTT. Residues: CASSLQATDEKLFF.

This clone was observed a few times. V gene TRBV7-3 combines with J gene TRBJ2-1; D possibly corresponds to TRBD2 (7 bases). The germline V and J ends were trimmed by 2 bases and 7 bases, with 18 bases remaining between them. Germline V gene data show CDR1 as SGHTA and CDR2 as FQGTGA. The CDR3 is 16 amino acids. This CDR3 reads CASSLVGGAGRNEQFF. The CDR3 DNA reads as TGTGCCAGCAGCTTAGTGGGGGGGGCGGGAAGGAATGAGCAGTTCTTC.

V gene TRBV2 combines with J gene TRBJ1-5; D unresolved. CDR1 and CDR2 (germline): SNHLY, FYNNEI. This CDR3 has 13 amino acids. V lost 6 bases and J 0 bases, leaving 6 bases between the germline ends. CDR3 nucleotide sequence: TGTGCCAGCAGCACAGATAGCAATCAGCCCCAGCATTTT. Its translation is CASSTDSNQPQHF.